This passage covers 4 T cell receptor beta chains from one sample sequenced in a study of regulatory T cells in long-lasting Graves disease (dated by TCRdb to the early 2020s). This specimen's time point label, per the study, means: newly diagnosed GD, antithyroid drugs for less than 3 months. For both TCR sequencing and RNA sequencing, RNA was extracted from PBMCs in TRIzol. The method behind the library was multiplex PCR. The reads were generated on an Illumina HiSeq 4000. To build TCR beta libraries, CDR3 regions were amplified by Arm-PCR using iRepertoire HTBI primers. In-frame beta chains were kept once TCRdb had trimmed the public reads at Q25 with fastp and called clones with MiXCR. Every CDR3 protein is listed once, alongside the most common genes and DNA of its rows. Across this sample there are about 430,000 distinct CDR3 sequences, with approximately 16% seen only once. Of the sample, approximately 7.8% is held by the ten largest clones.

This same sample was also taken into another study, of T cells in Graves' hyperthyroidism and ophthalmopathy.

The sample in question was peripheral blood mononuclear cells (PBMCs), obtained at new diagnosis, from a patient treated with antithyroid drugs. These receptor sequences come from a woman in her 40s with Graves disease. Donor details come from another sample of the same person, matched by shared clones.

This clonotype was observed many times. This chain connects TRBV7-8 to TRBJ1-1; the match to TRBD1 covers 8 bases. The V gene's germline CDR1 is SGHVS and CDR2 FQNEAQ. The junction had 7 bases not matched to a gene; V was cut back by 1 base and J by 3 bases. This CDR3 region has 16 residues. The CDR3 loop reads CASSLGSRGRDTEAFF. As DNA, the CDR3 is TGTGCCAGCAGCTTAGGTTCCAGGGGGCGCGACACTGAAGCTTTCTTT. The entire variable domain, with the rest obtained from reference TRBV7-8 and TRBJ1-1, is as follows: GAGVSQSPRYKVAKRGQDVALRCDPISGHVSLFWYQQALGQGPEFLTYFQNEAQLDKSGLPSDRFFAERPEGSVSTLKIQRTQQEDSAVYLCASSLGSRGRDTEAFFGQGTRLTVV.

Notes on this clonotype: It is likely a read error: a sequence one base away is far more abundant. The CDR3 DNA follows: TGTGCCAGCACCTTGGGGGGGCGGACAGAAGACTACGATCAGTACTTC. This translates into CASTLGGRTEDYDQYF. The chain couples TRBV11-2 to TRBJ2-7, with TRBD2 as a possible D gene (7 bases). This CDR3 is built from 16 residues. Looked up from germline, CDR1 is SGHAT and CDR2 is FQNNGV.

In this sample, this clonotype turned up many times. The chain has TRBV11-2 and TRBJ2-7; D is uncertain. The CDR3 has 14 amino acids. Germline CDR1 reads SGHAT; CDR2 reads FQNNGV. V lost 7 bases to trimming and J lost 0 bases, with 13 bases between them. The CDR3 DNA sequence: TGTGCCAGCATGACCTCCTTCAGCTCCTACGAGCAGTACTTC. Translated, it gives CASMTSFSSYEQYF.

This clonotype was observed at least ten times. The chain combines TRBV15 with TRBJ2-3; 8 bases map to TRBD2. The J segment lost 0 bases and the V segment lost 0 bases, leaving 8 bases of the junction unmatched. CDR1 is LNHNV and CDR2 is YYDKDF in the germline V gene (reference sequence). CDR3 size: 18 residues. The CDR3 DNA is TGTGCCACCAGCAGAGATCTCGGACTAGCAGCTAGCACAGATACGCAGTATTTT. Protein sequence: CATSRDLGLAASTDTQYF.